This is a list of T cell receptor beta chains from one sample in a study of blood T cell repertoires in COVID-19. Method: immunoSEQ multiplex PCR; TCRdb's copy keeps in-frame clones and lacks some. The sample holds some 100,000 clones, about 80% seen once. Sequenced input: peripheral blood. The origin of the receptors is a human donor in a cohort sampled during active COVID-19. Both conserved end residues are part of each CDR3. D genes are given only for firm matches. Rows may omit the clone size; those that give it use once, few, many or a size class.

size	D	V	J	CDR3	DNA
NA	TRBD1	TRBV5-1	TRBJ1-2	CASSQTDRGYGYTF	TGCGCCAGCAGCCAGACCGACAGGGGGTATGGCTACACCTTC
NA	NA	TRBV7-9	TRBJ1-2	CASSLDGVVSGYTF	TGTGCCAGCAGCTTAGACGGGGTCGTGAGTGGCTACACCTTC
NA	TRBD2	TRBV25-1	TRBJ2-5	CASSELAGVRETQYF	TGTGCCAGCAGTGAGCTAGCGGGAGTCAGGGAGACCCAGTACTTC
NA	TRBD2	TRBV28	TRBJ2-3	CASSGPGTSAFYTQYF	TGTGCCAGCAGTGGGCCCGGGACTAGCGCCTTCTATACGCAGTATTTT
NA	TRBD1	TRBV5-1	TRBJ2-5	CASSEGQGARETQYF	TGCGCCAGCAGCGAGGGACAGGGGGCGCGGGAGACCCAGTACTTC
NA	NA	TRBV5-8	TRBJ1-4	CASSWSTGSASEKLFF	TGTGCCAGCAGCTGGAGTACAGGGTCCGCTAGTGAAAAACTGTTTTTT
few	NA	TRBV11-3	TRBJ2-2	CASSQRSTGELFF	TGTGCCAGCAGCCAACGGTCAACCGGGGAGCTGTTTTTT
NA	NA	TRBV19	TRBJ2-7	CASSVRDSKYEQYF	TGTGCCAGTAGTGTCCGGGACTCGAAGTACGAGCAGTACTTC
once	NA	TRBV12-3/TRBV12-4	TRBJ2-1	CASSFRREQFF	TGTGCCAGCAGTTTTCGGAGGGAGCAGTTCTTC
NA	TRBD2	TRBV7-8	TRBJ2-1	CASSGLAGGPGTYNEQFF	TGTGCCAGCAGCGGACTAGCGGGGGGGCCGGGGACCTACAATGAGCAGTTCTTC
NA	NA	TRBV6-2/TRBV6-3	TRBJ2-7	CASSYRGPYEQYF	TGTGCCAGCAGTTACAGGGGCCCCTACGAGCAGTACTTC
NA	NA	TRBV28	TRBJ1-4	CASSSANEKLFF	TGTGCCAGCAGTTCTGCTAATGAAAAACTGTTTTTT
NA	NA	TRBV5-1	TRBJ1-4	CASSTGQQNEKLFF	TGCGCCAGCAGCACAGGACAGCAAAATGAAAAACTGTTTTTT
NA	NA	TRBV30	TRBJ2-2	CAWKSQITGELFF	TGTGCCTGGAAATCACAGATAACCGGGGAGCTGTTTTTT
NA	TRBD1	TRBV5-1	TRBJ1-2	CASSMEGGAYGYTF	TGCGCCAGCAGCATGGAAGGGGGCGCCTATGGCTACACCTTC
once	TRBD1	TRBV28	TRBJ2-1	CASSLGRTGWNRQWQFF	TGTGCCAGCAGTTTAGGTCGGACAGGGTGGAATCGGCAATGGCAGTTCTTC
NA	NA	TRBV18	TRBJ1-5	CASSPRQANQPQHF	TGTGCCAGCTCACCGAGACAGGCCAATCAGCCCCAGCATTTT
NA	NA	TRBV30	TRBJ2-1	CAWSLARTYNEQFF	TGTGCCTGGAGTTTAGCTAGAACTTACAATGAGCAGTTCTTC
NA	NA	TRBV5-4	TRBJ2-7	CASSLSSGSSYEQYF	TGTGCCAGCAGCCTTAGTAGCGGTTCCTCCTACGAGCAGTACTTC
NA	NA	TRBV5-1	TRBJ1-1	CASSLGERTEAFF	TGCGCCAGCAGCTTGGGGGAGAGGACTGAAGCTTTCTTT
NA	NA	TRBV19	TRBJ2-1	CASSIRGGPYNEQFF	TGTGCCAGTAGTATCCGAGGAGGCCCCTACAATGAGCAGTTCTTC
few	NA	TRBV28	TRBJ2-5	CASSLPHRYQETQYF	TGTGCCAGCAGTTTGCCCCACCGGTACCAAGAGACCCAGTACTTC